This entry is about one T cell receptor beta chain. This specimen belongs to a study of blood T cell repertoires in COVID-19. Background on the study: Acute and convalescent COVID-19 specimens originated in the United States, Italy and Spain.

Researchers sorted participants into cohorts using their self-reported clinical history. Authors' processing steps: Researchers report that nucleated cell counts were estimated from reference gene primer amplification. Profiling relied on immunoSEQ multiplex PCR, and the TCRdb table lists in-frame clones only, not all of them. Clone size and V and J calls were adopted from that table, with D and trimming inferred from the DNA. This table holds a few hundred thousand clones, approximately 86% found once. This clonotype was sampled from a woman in her thirties or forties with acute COVID-19. The sequenced sample was PBMCs or T cells enriched from blood (not recorded which).

CDR3 DNA: TGTGCCAGCAGTAGACAGGGGAAGGATACGCAGTATTTT. Protein product: CASSRQGKDTQYF. The chain uses TRBV25-1 and TRBJ2-3; 8 bases are a match to TRBD1. The CDR3 runs 13 residues. V was pared by 5 bases and J by 6 bases, with 4 bases of the junction left unmatched. Germline V gene lookup returns CDR1 MGHDK and CDR2 SYGVNS.